Described below is a single T cell receptor beta chain sequence and its context. Its antigen is unknown. It is unclear where the CDR3 begins or ends on the DNA, so no DNA is shown, and the CDR3 is as TCRdb lists it. The data are from a study of CD8+CD57+ T cells in acquired aplastic anemia. Study conclusions and caveats: No significant difference in CD8+ Simpson's diversity was found between patients and controls.

Whoever was chosen for sequencing had shown CD8+CD57+ cell expansion by flow cytometry. Template material for TCR beta VDJ and CDR3 profiling consisted of genomic DNA. From the reads, TCRdb called clonotypes with MiXCR, one entry per CDR3 protein. The table includes under 500,000 distinct CDR3 sequences, 25% to 40% detected once. This clonotype was sampled from a human donor with aplastic anemia. The source material was sorted CD4+, CD8+, or CD8+CD57+ T cells (not recorded which) from PBMCs.

The CDR3 is CASSTLGAGNTGELFF. The chain uses TRBV5-1 and TRBJ2-2; TRBD1 reflects the table's D call only, with no check against the DNA. Germline values: CDR1 SGHRS, CDR2 YFSETQ. The CDR3 extends over 16 residues, inclusive of both ends.